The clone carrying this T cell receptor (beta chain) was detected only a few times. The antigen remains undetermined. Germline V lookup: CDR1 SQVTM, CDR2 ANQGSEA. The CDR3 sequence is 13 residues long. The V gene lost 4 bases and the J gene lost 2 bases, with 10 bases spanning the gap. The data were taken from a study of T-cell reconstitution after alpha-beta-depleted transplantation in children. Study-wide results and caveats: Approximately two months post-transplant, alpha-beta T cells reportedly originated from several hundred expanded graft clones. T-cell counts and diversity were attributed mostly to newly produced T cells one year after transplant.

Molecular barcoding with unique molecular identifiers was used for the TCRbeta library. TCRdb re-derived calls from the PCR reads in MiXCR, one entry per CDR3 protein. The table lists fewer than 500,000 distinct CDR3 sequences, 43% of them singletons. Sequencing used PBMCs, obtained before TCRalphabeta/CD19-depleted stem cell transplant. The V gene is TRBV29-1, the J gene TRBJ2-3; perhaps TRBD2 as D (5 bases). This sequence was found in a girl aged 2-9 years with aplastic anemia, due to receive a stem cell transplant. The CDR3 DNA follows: TGCAGCGTTGGGACTTTGAACACAGATACGCAGTATTTT. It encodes CSVGTLNTDTQYF.